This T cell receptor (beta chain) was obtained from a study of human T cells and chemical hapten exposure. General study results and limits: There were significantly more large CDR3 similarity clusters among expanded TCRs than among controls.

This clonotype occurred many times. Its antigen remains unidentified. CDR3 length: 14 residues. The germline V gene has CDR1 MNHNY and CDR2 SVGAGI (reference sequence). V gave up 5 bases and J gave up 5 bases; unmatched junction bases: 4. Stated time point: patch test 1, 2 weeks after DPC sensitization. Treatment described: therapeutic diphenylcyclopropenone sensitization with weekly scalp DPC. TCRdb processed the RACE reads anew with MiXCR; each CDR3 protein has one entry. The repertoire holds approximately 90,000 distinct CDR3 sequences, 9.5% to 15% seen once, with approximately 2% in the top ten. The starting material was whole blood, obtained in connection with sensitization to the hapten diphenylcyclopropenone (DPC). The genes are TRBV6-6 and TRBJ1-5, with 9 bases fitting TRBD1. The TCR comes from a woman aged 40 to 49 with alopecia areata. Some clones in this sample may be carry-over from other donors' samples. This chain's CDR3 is CASSPGTGYQPQHF. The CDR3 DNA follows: TGTGCCAGCAGTCCCGGGACAGGGTATCAGCCCCAGCATTTT.